The 3 T cell receptor beta chains presented below share a single source sample, sequenced in a study of cytomegalovirus exposure and HLA in healthy donors. PCR employed 60 Vbeta and 13 Jbeta primers. Data came from immunoSEQ multiplex PCR; TCRdb stores just in-frame clones and leaves some out. The table has about 100,000 clones, 74% seen once. Material: PBMCs. All receptors derive from a man aged 45-65 years in good health and CMV-seropositive.

This rearrangement joins TRBV2 to TRBJ2-2, with a weak D call TRBD1 (6 bases). V gave up 7 bases and J gave up 0 bases, with 9 bases separating them. The CDR3 has 14 amino acids. Germline assignment: CDR1 SNHLY and CDR2 FYNNEI. CDR3 sequence reads: CASKDRSNTGELFF. The CDR3 region has the DNA TGTGCCAGCAAGGACAGATCGAACACCGGGGAGCTGTTTTTT.

The chain is built from TRBV7-2 and TRBJ2-1; D perhaps matches TRBD2 (7 bases). CDR3 length equals 14 residues. In germline, CDR1 is SGHTA, CDR2 FQGNSA. V lost 5 bases, J lost 8 bases, and 16 bases lay in between. The CDR3 loop is CASSRQVGGHEQFF. In DNA form, the CDR3 reads TGTGCCAGCAGCCGACAGGTGGGGGGGCATGAGCAGTTCTTC.

V and J are TRBV6-5 and TRBJ2-5; TRBD1 aligns across 7 bases. This CDR3 spans 14 amino acids. Germline trimming cut 7 bases from V and 2 bases from J; bases unmatched to any gene: 7. Germline lookup yields CDR1 MNHEY and CDR2 SVGAGI. CDR3 protein: CASTRGRGQETQYF. The CDR3 DNA reads TGTGCCAGCACTCGCGGCAGGGGGCAAGAGACCCAGTACTTC.